This entry lists 28 T cell receptor beta chains sequenced from one sample in a study of T cells in Graves' hyperthyroidism and ophthalmopathy. TCR beta CDR3 regions were amplified from RNA. With the HTBI primer set, the TCR CDR3 went through a first round of RT-PCR. TCRdb processed the multiplex PCR reads anew with MiXCR; each CDR3 protein has one entry. The data contain more than 500,000 distinct CDR3 sequences, around 50% of them singletons. Sequencing used peripheral blood or thyroid tissue (not recorded which). The receptors were gathered from an adult woman with Graves' disease, either hyperthyroidism or ophthalmopathy (not recorded which).

V is TRBV5-6 and J is TRBJ2-7; D remains unclear. The CDR3 extends over 8 amino acids. Germline values: CDR1 SGHDT, CDR2 YYEEEE. V gave up 7 bases and J gave up 4 bases, with 0 bases separating them. CDR3: CASYEQYF. CDR3 sequence (DNA): TGTGCCAGCTACGAGCAGTACTTC. Complete variable domain (other parts from reference TRBV5-6 and TRBJ2-7): DAGVTQSPTHLIKTRGQQVTLRCSPKSGHDTVSWYQQALGQGPQFIFQYYEEEERQRGNFPDRFSGHQFPNYSSELNVNALLLGDSALYLCASYEQYFGPGTRLTVT.

This chain joins TRBV10-3 and TRBJ2-6; D gene unclear. The CDR3 extends over 18 amino acids. CDR1 is ENHRY and CDR2 is SYGVKD in the germline V gene. Trimming left V 7 bases short and J 0 bases short, with 19 bases between. The CDR3 is CAITSSARQDSGANVLTF. In nucleotides, the CDR3 is TGTGCCATCACCTCCTCCGCGCGTCAAGACTCTGGGGCCAACGTCCTGACTTTC.

As for this clonotype: Given a much more abundant clone one base away, this may be a read error. The chain is built from TRBV4-2 and TRBJ1-1; D may be TRBD1 (6 bases). Germline V gene data show CDR1 as LGHNA and CDR2 as YNFKEQ. This CDR3 is 14 amino acids long. CDR3 sequence reads: CASSQGRWDTEASF. For the CDR3, the DNA is TGTGCCAGCAGCCAAGGAAGGTGGGACACTGAAGCTTCCTTT.

The V gene is TRBV18, the J gene TRBJ2-5; 9 positions agree with TRBD2. Germline V lookup: CDR1 KGHSH, CDR2 LQKENI. With V trimmed by 2 bases and J by 5 bases, 6 bases remained unmatched. The CDR3 sequence is 15 residues long. The CDR3, as DNA: TGTGCCAGCTCACCATTAGCGGGAGCGGGGGAGACCCAGTACTTC. Translation: CASSPLAGAGETQYF.

Note on this clonotype: This may come from a read error, since a much larger clone is one base off. This chain connects TRBV6-6 to TRBJ1-3; 8 bases are a match to TRBD1. The CDR3 is 13 amino acids. Germline assignment: CDR1 MNHNY and CDR2 SVGAGI (reference sequence). Here the CDR3 DNA reads TGTGCCATCAAGGACAGGGCCGGAAACACCATGTATTTT. The encoded protein is CAIKDRAGNTMYF.

V is TRBV9 and J is TRBJ1-4, with TRBD1 identical over 9 bases. Germline CDR1 is SGDLS and CDR2 is YYNGEE. The CDR3 extends over 15 amino acids. V gave up 4 bases and J gave up 7 bases; unmatched junction bases: 8. The CDR3 DNA reads as TGTGCCAGCAGCCCCGGCGGACAGGGGAGTGAAAAACTGTTTTTT. Amino acids: CASSPGGQGSEKLFF.

In this sample, this clonotype turned up many times. The germline gene is not matched at one end of the junction; a read error may be the cause. The chain recombines TRBV10-2 with TRBJ2-7, with D perhaps TRBD1 or TRBD2 (5 bases each). CDR1 is WSHSY, CDR2 SAAADI, per germline. The CDR3 length is 12 residues. The CDR3 reads CASSDPGDPRSF. CDR3 nucleotides: TGCGCCAGCAGTGATCCCGGGGACCCGAGATCGTTC.

The V gene is TRBV30, the J gene TRBJ1-1; no definite D call. CDR1 and CDR2 (germline): GTSNPN, SVGIG (reference sequence). Trimming removed 1 base from V and 6 bases from J, with 9 bases in between. The CDR3 sequence is 12 residues long. CDR3: CAWSGGWSEAFF. Written as DNA, the CDR3 is TGTGCCTGGAGTGGGGGATGGTCTGAAGCTTTCTTT.

CDR3 sequence: CASSFTAEWPQHF. The CDR3 DNA reads TGTGCCAGCAGCTTTACGGCAGAATGGCCCCAGCATTTT. This sequence joins TRBV11-2 and TRBJ1-5; D gene uncertain. The CDR3 runs 13 residues. The V gene's germline CDR1 is SGHAT and CDR2 FQNNGV. Trimming pared 3 bases from V and 9 bases from J, leaving 12 bases between.

This clonotype was recorded a few times. The chain couples TRBV4-1 to TRBJ1-4, with 8 bases fitting TRBD1. In germline, CDR1 is MGHRA, CDR2 YSYEKL. The CDR3 has 15 residues. V was clipped by 4 bases and J by 8 bases; unmatched bases: 9. For the CDR3, the DNA is TGCGCCAGCAGCCCGACCCTCACAGGGGGGGAAAAACTGTTTTTT. Translation: CASSPTLTGGEKLFF.

This clonotype showed up many times. The rearrangement joins TRBV12-3 or TRBV12-4 to TRBJ1-6, with no clear D. V shed 3 bases and J shed 2 bases, with 8 bases lying between them. This CDR3 has 15 amino acids. CDR3 DNA sequence: TGTGCCAGCAGTTTTGAGGCGCCCTATAATTCACCCCTCCACTTT. This translates into CASSFEAPYNSPLHF.

This clonotype was found a few times. This rearrangement joins TRBV10-3 to TRBJ1-6, with 8 bases lining up with TRBD1. Looked up from germline, CDR1 is ENHRY and CDR2 is SYGVKD. CDR3 length equals 15 residues. Trimming took 0 bases from V and 10 from J; bases not matched to a gene: 5. The CDR3, as DNA: TGTGCCATCAGTGAGTCCAGACAGGGGAGATCACCCCTCCACTTT. Amino acids: CAISESRQGRSPLHF.

This clonotype has ten or more counts. Written as DNA, the CDR3 is TGTGCCAGCAGGGTAGCGGGAGCTACCGGGGAGCTGTTTTTT. Its translation is CASRVAGATGELFF. The chain has TRBV2 and TRBJ2-2; 9 nucleotides match TRBD2. Germline V lookup: CDR1 SNHLY, CDR2 FYNNEI. V was clipped by 6 bases and J by 5 bases; unmatched bases: 4. This CDR3 spans 14 amino acids.

The chain couples TRBV4-1 to TRBJ1-4; no clear D gene. Per the germline V gene, CDR1 is MGHRA and CDR2 is YSYEKL. The CDR3 totals 15 residues. Deletions cut 0 bases from V and 3 bases from J, with 8 bases between. The CDR3 here is CASSQDREPNEKLFF. The CDR3 DNA reads as TGCGCCAGCAGCCAAGATAGGGAACCTAATGAAAAACTGTTTTTT.

This clonotype was seen many times. This rearrangement joins TRBV6-5 to TRBJ2-7; D is uncertain. The CDR3 extends over 12 amino acids. V shed 5 bases and J shed 6 bases, with 11 bases lying between them. CDR1 and CDR2 (germline): MNHEY, SVGAGI. The CDR3 DNA is TGTGCCAGCAGTCCCGGTCCGGTCGAGCAGTACTTC. Translation: CASSPGPVEQYF.

The chain couples TRBV10-1 to TRBJ1-1; D gene unclear. The germline V gene has CDR1 WNHNN and CDR2 SYGVQD (reference sequence). V was pared by 8 bases and J by 4 bases, with 8 bases between. CDR3 length: 11 residues. The CDR3 bases are TGCGCCAGCGGCGAGAGCACTGAAGCTTTCTTT. It encodes CASGESTEAFF.

The chain joins TRBV5-1 to TRBJ2-5; 7 nucleotides align to TRBD2. Germline assignment: CDR1 SGHRS and CDR2 YFSETQ. This CDR3 region has 15 residues. Trimming removed 7 bases from V and 4 bases from J; junction bases left unmatched: 13. CDR3 in amino acids: CASFEGGPRGETQYF. CDR3 in DNA: TGCGCCAGCTTTGAGGGAGGGCCTCGAGGAGAGACCCAGTACTTC. The whole variable domain, remainder taken from reference TRBV5-1 and TRBJ2-5, is KAGVTQTPRYLIKTRGQQVTLSCSPISGHRSVSWYQQTPGQGLQFLFEYFSETQRNKGNFPGRFSGRQFSNSRSEMNVSTLELGDSALYLCASFEGGPRGETQYFGPGTRLLVL.

This chain uses TRBV7-9 with TRBJ2-7; D gene unclear. The CDR3 has 14 residues. Trimming left V 1 base short and J 2 bases short, with 9 bases between. Per the germline V gene, CDR1 is SEHNR and CDR2 is FQNEAQ (reference sequence). In nucleotides, the CDR3 is TGTGCCAGCAGCTTAGACCTTAGGACCTACGAGCAGTACTTC. It specifies CASSLDLRTYEQYF. Looking up the rest from reference TRBV7-9 and TRBJ2-7 gives the full variable domain: DTGVSQNPRHKITKRGQNVTFRCDPISEHNRLYWYRQTLGQGPEFLTYFQNEAQLEKSRLLSDRFSAERPKGSFSTLEIQRTEQGDSAMYLCASSLDLRTYEQYFGPGTRLTVT.

This chain links TRBV2 with TRBJ2-3, with D unresolved. From germline, CDR1 is SNHLY and CDR2 FYNNEI. This CDR3 comprises 14 residues. V lost 6 bases and J 4 bases, leaving 14 bases between the germline ends. CDR3 sequence reads: CASRGGRIADTQYF. In DNA, the CDR3 is TGTGCCAGCAGGGGCGGCAGGATCGCAGATACGCAGTATTTT.

The V call is TRBV6-1, the J call TRBJ2-7, with 11 bases that match TRBD2. J lost 2 bases, V lost 5 bases, and 20 bases had no gene match. CDR3 length equals 20 residues. Germline CDR1 and CDR2: MNHNS and SASEGT. CDR3 coding DNA: TGTGCCAGCAGTCGCATATTGACAGGGCGCGGGACTAGCGGAACCTACGAGCAGTACTTC. Translating gives CASSRILTGRGTSGTYEQYF.

The gene calls are TRBV2 and TRBJ1-1; a weak D match, TRBD1 (5 bases). This CDR3 contains 14 residues. The V gene lost 5 bases and the J gene lost 1 base, with 11 bases spanning the gap. CDR1 is SNHLY, CDR2 FYNNEI, per germline. CDR3 in DNA: TGTGCCAGCAGTCCGGGACGGCAGAACACTGAAGCTTTCTTT. Protein: CASSPGRQNTEAFF.

This clonotype was counted at least ten times. The V gene is TRBV29-1, the J gene TRBJ2-7; TRBD1 matches at 8 bases. From germline, CDR1 is SQVTM and CDR2 ANQGSEA. CDR3 length: 15 amino acids. V was pared by 7 bases and J by 3 bases, with 14 bases of the junction left unmatched. CDR3 protein: CSATAGLTGVYEQYF. The CDR3 coding sequence is TGCAGCGCTACCGCCGGATTGACAGGGGTCTACGAGCAGTACTTC.

This chain links TRBV5-1 with TRBJ1-2; TRBD1 agrees at 8 bases. V dropped 4 bases and J dropped 3; count of bases not matched to a gene: 17. The CDR3 is 18 residues long. Germline V CDR1 and CDR2: SGHRS, YFSETQ. The CDR3 nucleotides read TGCGCCAGCAGCGACGACCCGACAGGGGCTGGCGGGGACTATGGCTACACCTTC. It encodes CASSDDPTGAGGDYGYTF. The full variable domain, in which reference TRBV5-1 and TRBJ1-2 provide the parts outside the CDR3, is KAGVTQTPRYLIKTRGQQVTLSCSPISGHRSVSWYQQTPGQGLQFLFEYFSETQRNKGNFPGRFSGRQFSNSRSEMNVSTLELGDSALYLCASSDDPTGAGGDYGYTFGSGTRLTVV.

There are many counts of this clonotype. The chain links TRBV14 to TRBJ2-7; tentatively, D is TRBD2 (6 bases). Between the trimmed V and J ends, which lost 0 bases and 3 bases, there was a span of 12 bases. The germline gives CDR1 SGHDN, CDR2 FVKESK. The CDR3 totals 15 residues. CDR3 bases: TGTGCCAGCAGCCAAGATAGCGGCAAGCTCTACGAGCAGTACTTC. As protein: CASSQDSGKLYEQYF.

This clonotype was observed a few times. The chain is built from TRBV25-1 and TRBJ1-6, with a tentative D call TRBD1 (5 bases). The length of the CDR3 is 15 residues. In germline, CDR1 is MGHDK, CDR2 SYGVNS. V gave up 1 base and J gave up 10 bases, with 14 bases separating them. CDR3 coding DNA: TGTGCCAGCAGTGAATCAATCGCAGGGCCCTCACCCCTCCACTTT. Amino acid sequence: CASSESIAGPSPLHF.

CDR3 DNA sequence: TGTGCCAGCACTACGGGAGGGACCCAGTACTTC. Protein sequence: CASTTGGTQYF. The chain employs TRBV6-6 and TRBJ2-5, with 7 bases that match TRBD2. This CDR3 spans 11 amino acids. After removal of 7 bases from V and 7 bases from J, the junction contained 3 bases not matched to a gene. Germline V gene data show CDR1 as MNHNY and CDR2 as SVGAGI (reference sequence).

V and J are TRBV2 and TRBJ2-7, with D tentatively TRBD2 (6 bases). CDR3 length equals 14 residues. Trimming removed 6 bases at V and 3 bases at J, with 15 bases between. The V gene's germline CDR1 is SNHLY and CDR2 FYNNEI. This chain's CDR3 is CASSRGMSYYEQYF. The DNA for the CDR3 is TGTGCCAGCAGCCGGGGGATGTCTTACTACGAGCAGTACTTC.

The chain employs TRBV7-2 and TRBJ1-2, with a tentative D call TRBD1 (5 bases). V dropped 3 bases and J dropped 6 bases, with 14 bases sitting between them. Per the germline V gene, CDR1 is SGHTA and CDR2 is FQGNSA. The CDR3 consists of 14 residues. DNA for the CDR3: TGTGCCAGCAGCTTTGGTTACACGGGACATGGCTACACCTTC. Translated: CASSFGYTGHGYTF.